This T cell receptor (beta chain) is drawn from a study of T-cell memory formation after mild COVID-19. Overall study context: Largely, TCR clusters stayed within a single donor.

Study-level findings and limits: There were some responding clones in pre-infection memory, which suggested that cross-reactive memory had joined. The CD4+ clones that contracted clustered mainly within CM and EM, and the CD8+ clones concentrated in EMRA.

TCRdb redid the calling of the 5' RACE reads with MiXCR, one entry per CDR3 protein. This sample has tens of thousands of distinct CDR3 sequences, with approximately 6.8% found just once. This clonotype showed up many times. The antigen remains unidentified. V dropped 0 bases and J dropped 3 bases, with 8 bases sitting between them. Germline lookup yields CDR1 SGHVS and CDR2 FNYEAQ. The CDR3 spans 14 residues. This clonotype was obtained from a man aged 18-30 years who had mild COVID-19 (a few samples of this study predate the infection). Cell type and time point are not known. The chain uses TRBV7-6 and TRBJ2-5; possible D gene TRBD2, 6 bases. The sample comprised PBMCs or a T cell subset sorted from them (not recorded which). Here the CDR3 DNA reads TGTGCCAGCAGCTTAGCAGCGGGCGAAGAGACCCAGTACTTC. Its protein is CASSLAAGEETQYF.